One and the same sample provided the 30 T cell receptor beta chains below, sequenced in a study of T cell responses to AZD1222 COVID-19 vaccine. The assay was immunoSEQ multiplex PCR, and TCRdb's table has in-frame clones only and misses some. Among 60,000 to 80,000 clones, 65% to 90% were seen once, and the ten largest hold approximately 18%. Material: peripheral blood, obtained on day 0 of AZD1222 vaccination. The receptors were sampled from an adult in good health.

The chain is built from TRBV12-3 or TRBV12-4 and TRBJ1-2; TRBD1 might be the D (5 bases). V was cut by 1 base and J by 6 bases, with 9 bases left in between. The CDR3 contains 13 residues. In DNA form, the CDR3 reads TGTGCCAGCAGTTTAGGGGCAGGGAATGGCTACACCTTC. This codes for CASSLGAGNGYTF.

The CDR3 here is CASSPLGAGNTIYF. In nucleotides, the CDR3 is TGTGCCAGCAGCCCTTTGGGAGCTGGAAACACCATATATTTT. This chain connects TRBV11-2 to TRBJ1-3; D remains ambiguous. The CDR3 runs to 14 residues. Trimming left V 5 bases short and J 2 bases short, with 10 bases between. Per the germline V gene, CDR1 is SGHAT and CDR2 is FQNNGV.

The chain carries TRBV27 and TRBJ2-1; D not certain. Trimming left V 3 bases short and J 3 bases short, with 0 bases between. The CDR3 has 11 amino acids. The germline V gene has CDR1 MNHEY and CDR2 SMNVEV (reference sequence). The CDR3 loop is CASSFYNEQFF. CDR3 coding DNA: TGTGCCAGCAGTTTCTACAATGAGCAGTTCTTC.

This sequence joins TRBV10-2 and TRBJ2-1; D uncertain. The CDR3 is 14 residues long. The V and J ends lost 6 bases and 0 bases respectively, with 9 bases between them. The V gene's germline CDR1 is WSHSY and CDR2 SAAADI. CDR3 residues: CASSGASSYNEQFF. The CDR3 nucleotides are TGCGCCAGCAGCGGCGCGAGCTCCTACAATGAGCAGTTCTTC.

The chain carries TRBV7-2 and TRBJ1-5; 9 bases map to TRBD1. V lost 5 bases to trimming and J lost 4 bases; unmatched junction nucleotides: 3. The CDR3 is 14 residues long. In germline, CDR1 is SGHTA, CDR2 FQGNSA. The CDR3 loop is CASSPTGGNQPQHF. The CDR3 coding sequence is TGTGCCAGCAGCCCGACAGGGGGAAATCAGCCCCAGCATTTT.

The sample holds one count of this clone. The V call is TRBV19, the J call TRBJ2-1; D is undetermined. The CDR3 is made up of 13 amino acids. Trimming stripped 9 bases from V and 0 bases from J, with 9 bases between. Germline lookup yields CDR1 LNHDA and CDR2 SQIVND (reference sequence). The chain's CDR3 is CASSRSSYNEQFF. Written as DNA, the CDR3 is TGTGCCAGCTCTAGGAGCTCCTACAATGAGCAGTTCTTC.

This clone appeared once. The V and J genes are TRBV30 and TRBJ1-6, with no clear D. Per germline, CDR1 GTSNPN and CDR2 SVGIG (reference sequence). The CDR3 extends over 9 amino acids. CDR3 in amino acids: CACYPPLHF. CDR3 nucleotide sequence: TGTGCGTGTTACCCACCCCTCCACTTT.

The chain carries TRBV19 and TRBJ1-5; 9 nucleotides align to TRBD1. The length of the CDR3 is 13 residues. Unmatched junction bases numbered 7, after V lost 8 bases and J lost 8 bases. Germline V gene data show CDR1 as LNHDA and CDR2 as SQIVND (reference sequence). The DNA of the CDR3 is TGTGCCAGTGGCACAGGGGGCGCGGAGCCCCAGCATTTT. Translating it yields CASGTGGAEPQHF.

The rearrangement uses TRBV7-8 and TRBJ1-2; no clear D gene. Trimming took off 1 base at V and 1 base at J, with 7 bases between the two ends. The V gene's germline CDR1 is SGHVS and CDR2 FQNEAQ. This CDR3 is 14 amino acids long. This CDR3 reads CASSLVRGNYGYTF. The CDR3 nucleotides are TGTGCCAGCAGCTTAGTACGGGGTAACTATGGCTACACCTTC. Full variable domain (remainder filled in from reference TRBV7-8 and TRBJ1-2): GAGVSQSPRYKVAKRGQDVALRCDPISGHVSLFWYQQALGQGPEFLTYFQNEAQLDKSGLPSDRFFAERPEGSVSTLKIQRTQQEDSAVYLCASSLVRGNYGYTFGSGTRLTVV.

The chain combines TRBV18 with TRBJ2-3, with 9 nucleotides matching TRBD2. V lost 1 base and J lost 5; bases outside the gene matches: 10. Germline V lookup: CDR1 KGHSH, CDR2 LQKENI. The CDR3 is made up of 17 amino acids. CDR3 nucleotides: TGTGCCAGCTCACCACGGGCTCCTAGCGGGGCCGGAGATACGCAGTATTTT. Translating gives CASSPRAPSGAGDTQYF.

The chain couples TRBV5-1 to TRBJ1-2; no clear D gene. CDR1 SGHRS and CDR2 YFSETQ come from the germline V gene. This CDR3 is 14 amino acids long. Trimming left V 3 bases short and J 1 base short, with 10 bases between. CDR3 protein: CASSSSQVNYGYTF. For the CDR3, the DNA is TGCGCCAGCAGCTCATCTCAGGTTAACTATGGCTACACCTTC.

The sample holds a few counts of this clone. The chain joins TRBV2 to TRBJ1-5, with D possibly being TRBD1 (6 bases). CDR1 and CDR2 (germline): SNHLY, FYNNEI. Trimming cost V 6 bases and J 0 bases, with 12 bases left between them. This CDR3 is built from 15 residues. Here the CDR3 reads CASSAQGPSNQPQHF. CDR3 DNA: TGTGCCAGCAGCGCCCAGGGGCCTAGCAATCAGCCCCAGCATTTT.

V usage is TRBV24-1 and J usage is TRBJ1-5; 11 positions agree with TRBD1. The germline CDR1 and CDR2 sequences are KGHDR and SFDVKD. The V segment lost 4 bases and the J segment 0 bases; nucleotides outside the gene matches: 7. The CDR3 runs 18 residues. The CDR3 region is CATSDPGTGGYSNQPQHF. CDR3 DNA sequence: TGTGCCACCAGTGACCCTGGGACAGGGGGATATAGCAATCAGCCCCAGCATTTT.

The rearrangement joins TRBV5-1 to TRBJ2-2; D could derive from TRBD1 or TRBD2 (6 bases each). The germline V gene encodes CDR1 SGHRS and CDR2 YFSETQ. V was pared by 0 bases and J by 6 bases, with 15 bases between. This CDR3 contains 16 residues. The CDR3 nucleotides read TGCGCCAGCAGCTTGGGAACAGGGAGGAAGGCCGGGGAGCTGTTTTTT. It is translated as CASSLGTGRKAGELFF.

The CDR3 reads CASTPLGVGNTIYF. CDR3 sequence (DNA): TGTGCCAGTACCCCCCTGGGGGTAGGAAACACCATATATTTT. This chain connects TRBV19 to TRBJ1-3, with a tentative D call TRBD1 (5 bases). Germline loops: CDR1 LNHDA, CDR2 SQIVND (reference sequence). V shed 7 bases and J shed 4 bases, with 14 bases lying between them. This CDR3 has 14 amino acids.

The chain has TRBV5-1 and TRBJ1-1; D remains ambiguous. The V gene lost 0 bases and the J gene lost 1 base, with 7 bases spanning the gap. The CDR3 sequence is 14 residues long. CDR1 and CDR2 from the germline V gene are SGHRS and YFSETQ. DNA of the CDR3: TGCGCCAGCAGCTTGGTGGCAGCGAACACTGAAGCTTTCTTT. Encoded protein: CASSLVAANTEAFF.

CDR3 residues: CSVGGRQVAMNTEAFF. CDR3 bases: TGCAGCGTTGGGGGCCGGCAAGTGGCTATGAACACTGAAGCTTTCTTT. This rearrangement joins TRBV29-1 to TRBJ1-1; possible D gene TRBD1, 5 bases. Trimming stripped 4 bases from V and 0 bases from J, with 18 bases between. This CDR3 region has 16 residues. Germline V gene lookup returns CDR1 SQVTM and CDR2 ANQGSEA.

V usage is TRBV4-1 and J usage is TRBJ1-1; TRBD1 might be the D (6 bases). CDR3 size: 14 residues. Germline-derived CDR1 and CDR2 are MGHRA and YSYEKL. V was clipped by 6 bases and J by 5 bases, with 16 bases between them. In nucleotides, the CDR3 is TGCGCCAGCAGTGATACAGGGATAACGACTGAAGCTTTCTTT. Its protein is CASSDTGITTEAFF.

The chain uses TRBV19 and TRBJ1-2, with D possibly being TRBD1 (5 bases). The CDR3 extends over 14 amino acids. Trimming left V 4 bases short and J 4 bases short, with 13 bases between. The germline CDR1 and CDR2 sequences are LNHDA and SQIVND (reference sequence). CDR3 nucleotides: TGTGCCAGTAGTACCCAGGGCAGGGCCTATGGCTACACCTTC. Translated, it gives CASSTQGRAYGYTF. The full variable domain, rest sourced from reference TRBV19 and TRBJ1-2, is DGGITQSPKYLFRKEGQNVTLSCEQNLNHDAMYWYRQDPGQGLRLIYYSQIVNDFQKGDIAEGYSVSREKKESFPLTVTSAQKNPTAFYLCASSTQGRAYGYTFGSGTRLTVV.

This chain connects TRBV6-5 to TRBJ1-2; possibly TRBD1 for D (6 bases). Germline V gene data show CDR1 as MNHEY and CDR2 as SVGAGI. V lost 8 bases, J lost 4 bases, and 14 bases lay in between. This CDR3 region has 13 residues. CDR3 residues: CASHRTVGYGYTF. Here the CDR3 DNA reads TGTGCCAGCCATAGGACAGTTGGCTATGGCTACACCTTC.

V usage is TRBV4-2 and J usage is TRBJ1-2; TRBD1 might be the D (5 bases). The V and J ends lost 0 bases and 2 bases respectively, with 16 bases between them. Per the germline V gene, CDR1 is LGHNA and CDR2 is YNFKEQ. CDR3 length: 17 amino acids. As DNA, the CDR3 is TGTGCCAGCAGCCAAGAGGGAGGGGCGATGGGGAACTATGGCTACACCTTC. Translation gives CASSQEGGAMGNYGYTF.

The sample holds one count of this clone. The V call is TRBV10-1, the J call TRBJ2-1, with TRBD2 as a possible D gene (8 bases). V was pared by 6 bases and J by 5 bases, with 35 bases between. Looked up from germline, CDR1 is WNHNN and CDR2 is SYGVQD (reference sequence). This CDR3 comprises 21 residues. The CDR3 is CASRVTGSSGRPGIKDNEQFF. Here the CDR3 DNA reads TGCGCCAGCAGAGTGACAGGGTCTAGCGGGCGCCCGGGAATAAAGGACAATGAGCAGTTCTTC.

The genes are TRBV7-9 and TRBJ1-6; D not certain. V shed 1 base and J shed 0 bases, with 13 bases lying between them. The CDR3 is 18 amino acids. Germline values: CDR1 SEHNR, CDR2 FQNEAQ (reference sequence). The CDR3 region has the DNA TGTGCCAGCAGCTTAGGTGTCTCTGATTCCTCCTATAATTCACCCCTCCACTTT. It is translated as CASSLGVSDSSYNSPLHF.

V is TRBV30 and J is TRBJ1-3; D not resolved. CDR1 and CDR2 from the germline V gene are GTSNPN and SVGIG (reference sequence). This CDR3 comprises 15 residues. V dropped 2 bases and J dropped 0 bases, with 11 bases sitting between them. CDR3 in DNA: TGTGCCTGGAGTCGCGGGTCGAGCTCTGGAAACACCATATATTTT. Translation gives CAWSRGSSSGNTIYF.

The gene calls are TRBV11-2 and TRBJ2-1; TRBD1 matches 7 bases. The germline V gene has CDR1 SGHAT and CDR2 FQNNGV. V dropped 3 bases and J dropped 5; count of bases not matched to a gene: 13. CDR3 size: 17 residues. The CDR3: CASSFGLWDRSNNEQFF. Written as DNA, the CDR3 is TGTGCCAGCAGCTTTGGATTATGGGACAGATCTAACAATGAGCAGTTCTTC.

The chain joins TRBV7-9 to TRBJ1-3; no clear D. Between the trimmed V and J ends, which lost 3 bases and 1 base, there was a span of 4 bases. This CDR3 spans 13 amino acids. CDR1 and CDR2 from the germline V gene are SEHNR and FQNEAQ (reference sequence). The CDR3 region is CASSLGSGNTIYF. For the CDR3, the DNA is TGTGCCAGCAGCTTGGGGTCTGGAAACACCATATATTTT.

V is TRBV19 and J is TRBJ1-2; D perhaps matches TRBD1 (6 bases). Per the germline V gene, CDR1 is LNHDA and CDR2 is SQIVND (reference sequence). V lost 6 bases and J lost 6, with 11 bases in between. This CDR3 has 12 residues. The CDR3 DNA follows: TGTGCCAGTAGACAGGGCTCGGATGGCTACACCTTC. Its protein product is CASRQGSDGYTF.

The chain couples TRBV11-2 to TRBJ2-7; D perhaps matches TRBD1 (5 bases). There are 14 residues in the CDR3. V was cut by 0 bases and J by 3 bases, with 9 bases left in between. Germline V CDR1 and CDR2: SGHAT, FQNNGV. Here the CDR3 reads CASSLDRASYEQYF. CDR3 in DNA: TGTGCCAGCAGCTTAGACAGGGCGAGCTACGAGCAGTACTTC.

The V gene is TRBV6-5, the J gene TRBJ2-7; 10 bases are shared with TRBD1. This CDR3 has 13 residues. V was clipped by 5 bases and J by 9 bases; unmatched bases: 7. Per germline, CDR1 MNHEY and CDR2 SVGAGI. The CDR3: CASSNPTGGWQYF. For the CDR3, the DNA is TGTGCCAGCAGTAACCCGACAGGGGGCTGGCAGTACTTC.

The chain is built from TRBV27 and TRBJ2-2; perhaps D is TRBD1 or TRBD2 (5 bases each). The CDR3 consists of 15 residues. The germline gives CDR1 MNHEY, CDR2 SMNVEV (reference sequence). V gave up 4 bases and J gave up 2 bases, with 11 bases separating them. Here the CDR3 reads CASSSSGTNTGELFF. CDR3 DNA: TGTGCCAGCAGTTCCTCCGGGACCAACACCGGGGAGCTGTTTTTT.